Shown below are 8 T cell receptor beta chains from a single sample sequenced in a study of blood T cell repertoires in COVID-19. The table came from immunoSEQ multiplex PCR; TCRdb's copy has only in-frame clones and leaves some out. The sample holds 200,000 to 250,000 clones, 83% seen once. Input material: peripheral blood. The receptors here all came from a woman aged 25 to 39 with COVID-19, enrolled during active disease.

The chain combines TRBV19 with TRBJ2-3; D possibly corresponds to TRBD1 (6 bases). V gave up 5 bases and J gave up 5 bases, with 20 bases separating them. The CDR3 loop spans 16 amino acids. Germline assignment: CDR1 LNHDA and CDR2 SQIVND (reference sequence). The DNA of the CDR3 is TGTGCCAGTAGTGCCGGTGAGGGCAGGGGAAAAGATACGCAGTATTTT. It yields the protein CASSAGEGRGKDTQYF.

CDR3 bases: TGTGCCAGCAGTTTTGAAGGAGGGGAATTACGCTATGGCTACACCTTC. Encoded protein: CASSFEGGELRYGYTF. The V and J genes are TRBV28 and TRBJ1-2; D possibly corresponds to TRBD1 (5 bases). V lost 3 bases and J 4 bases, leaving 18 bases between the germline ends. The germline CDR1 and CDR2 sequences are MDHEN and SYDVKM. CDR3 size: 16 residues.

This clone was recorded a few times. DNA for the CDR3: TGTGCCAGCAGTGAGGTCTTCAATCGGAATGAAAAACTGTTTTTT. Its protein product is CASSEVFNRNEKLFF. V usage is TRBV2 and J usage is TRBJ1-4; no definite D call. The V and J ends lost 3 bases and 5 bases respectively, with 13 bases between them. Germline values: CDR1 SNHLY, CDR2 FYNNEI. This CDR3 is 15 amino acids long.

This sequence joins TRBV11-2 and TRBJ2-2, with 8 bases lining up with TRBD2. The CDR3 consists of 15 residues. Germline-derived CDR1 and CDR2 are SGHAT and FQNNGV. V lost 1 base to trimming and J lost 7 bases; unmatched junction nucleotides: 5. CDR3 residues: CASSLGSGDLGELFF. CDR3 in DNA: TGTGCCAGCAGCTTAGGTAGCGGGGACCTCGGGGAGCTGTTTTTT.

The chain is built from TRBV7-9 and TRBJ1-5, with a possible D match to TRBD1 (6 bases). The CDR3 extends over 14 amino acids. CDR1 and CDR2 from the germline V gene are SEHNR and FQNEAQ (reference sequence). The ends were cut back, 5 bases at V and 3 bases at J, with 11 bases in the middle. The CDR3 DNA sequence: TGTGCCAGCAGCCAGGACAGTGACAATCAGCCCCAGCATTTT. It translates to CASSQDSDNQPQHF.

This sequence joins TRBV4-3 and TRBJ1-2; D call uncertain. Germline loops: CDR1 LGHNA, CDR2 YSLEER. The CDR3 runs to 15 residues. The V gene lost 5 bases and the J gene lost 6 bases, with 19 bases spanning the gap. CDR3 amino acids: CASSEMVRGFHGYTF. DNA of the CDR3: TGCGCCAGCAGCGAAATGGTCAGAGGGTTTCATGGCTACACCTTC.

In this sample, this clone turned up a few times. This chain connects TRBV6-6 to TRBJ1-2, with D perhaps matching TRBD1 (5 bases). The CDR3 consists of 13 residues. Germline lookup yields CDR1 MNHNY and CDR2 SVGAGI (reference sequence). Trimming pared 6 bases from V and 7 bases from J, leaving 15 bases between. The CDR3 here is CASSLPGTPGYTF. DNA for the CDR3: TGTGCCAGCAGCCTCCCCGGGACTCCTGGCTACACCTTC.

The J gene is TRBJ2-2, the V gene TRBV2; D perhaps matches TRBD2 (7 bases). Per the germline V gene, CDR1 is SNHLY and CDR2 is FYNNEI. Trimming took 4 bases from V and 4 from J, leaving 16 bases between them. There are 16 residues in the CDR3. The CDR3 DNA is TGTGCCAGCAGTGGCCGGGGGGCGCGGGGCACCGGGGAGCTGTTTTTT. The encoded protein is CASSGRGARGTGELFF. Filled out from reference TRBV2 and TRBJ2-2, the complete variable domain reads EPEVTQTPSHQVTQMGQEVILRCVPISNHLYFYWYRQILGQKVEFLVSFYNNEISEKSEIFDDQFSVERPDGSNFTLKIRSTKLEDSAMYFCASSGRGARGTGELFFGEGSRLTVL.